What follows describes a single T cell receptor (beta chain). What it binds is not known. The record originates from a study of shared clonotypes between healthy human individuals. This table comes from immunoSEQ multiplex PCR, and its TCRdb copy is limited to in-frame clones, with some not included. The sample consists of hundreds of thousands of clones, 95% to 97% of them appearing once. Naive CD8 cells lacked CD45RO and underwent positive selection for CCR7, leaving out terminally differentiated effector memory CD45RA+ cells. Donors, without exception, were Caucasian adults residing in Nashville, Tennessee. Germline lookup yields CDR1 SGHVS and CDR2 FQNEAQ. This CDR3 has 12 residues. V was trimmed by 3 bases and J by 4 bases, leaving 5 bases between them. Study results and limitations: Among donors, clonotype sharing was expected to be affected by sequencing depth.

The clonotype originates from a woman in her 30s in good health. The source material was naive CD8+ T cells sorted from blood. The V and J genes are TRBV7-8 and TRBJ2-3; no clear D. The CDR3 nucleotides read TGTGCCAGCAGCTTGTCCGCAGATACGCAGTATTTT. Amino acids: CASSLSADTQYF.